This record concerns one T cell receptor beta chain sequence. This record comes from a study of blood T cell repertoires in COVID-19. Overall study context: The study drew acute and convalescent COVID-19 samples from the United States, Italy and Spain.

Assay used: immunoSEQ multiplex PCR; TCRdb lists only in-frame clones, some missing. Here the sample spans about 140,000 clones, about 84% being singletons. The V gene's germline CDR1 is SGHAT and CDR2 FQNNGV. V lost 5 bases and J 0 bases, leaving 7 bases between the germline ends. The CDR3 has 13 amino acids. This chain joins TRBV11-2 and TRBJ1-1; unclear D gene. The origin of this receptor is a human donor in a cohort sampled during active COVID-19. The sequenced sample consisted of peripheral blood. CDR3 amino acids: CASSRQVNTEAFF. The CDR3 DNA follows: TGTGCCAGCAGCAGGCAGGTGAACACTGAAGCTTTCTTT.